This T cell receptor (beta chain) was captured in a study of CD8 T cells in ankylosing spondylitis listed by TCRdb under 2017. About the investigation overall: T cell receptor beta repertoires were profiled in healthy donors and ankylosing spondylitis patients so that disease-linked TCR variants could be found. In total, the full study cohort was made up of 95 to 110 healthy donors and 25 ankylosing spondylitis patients. Samples of peripheral blood were taken, and for ankylosing spondylitis patients, synovial fluid was collected as well. General conclusions and limits of the study: A TCR beta motif of about eight highly homologous amino acid variants appeared characteristic of blood from ankylosing spondylitis patients. Some motif variants were previously reported in synovial fluid and blood of reactive arthritis patients, suggesting common disease-initiation mechanisms. According to the report, matched synovial fluid samples from ankylosing spondylitis patients were significantly enriched for the disease-linked clones. A CD8+ phenotype was shown by the disease-linked clones, which were found at relatively low frequencies in peripheral blood.

Sequencing was carried out with an Illumina HiSeq 2500. Quantitative 5'-RACE with molecular barcodes was the method used to prepare the TCR beta libraries. Per the authors' processing: Disease-linked TCR variants were identified with a new computational method built on a probabilistic model of VDJ rearrangement. TCRdb handled the public reads itself, with Q25 trimming in fastp and clone calling in MiXCR, and kept productive beta chains. A single entry per CDR3 protein holds the most common genes and DNA from its merged rows. The V and J calls reflect TCRdb's pipeline rather than the authors' work. Present in this sample are roughly 440,000 distinct CDR3 sequences, roughly 18% of which were seen just once. The leading ten clones occupy approximately 1% of the sample. This clonotype turned up a few times. The antigen it binds to is not known. Base qualities are not at hand, and no much larger clone is one base apart.

The TCR originated in a male donor with ankylosing spondylitis. Source material: blood, either unsorted or a sorted T cell fraction (not recorded which).

CDR3 region: CASSLGTGTSTDTQYF. In nucleotide form, the sequence is TGTGCCAGCAGCTTGGGGACGGGAACTAGCACAGATACGCAGTATTTT. This sequence uses TRBV5-5 and TRBJ2-3, and possibly TRBD2, on 5 matching bases. V is shortened by 0 bases, J by 0 bases, and the region joining them spans 11 bases. The germline V gene (reference sequence) yields SGHKS for CDR1 and YYEKEE for CDR2. Taken from cysteine to phenylalanine, the CDR3 has 16 residues. The kept DNA is CDR3 alone, 48 bases in frame from the first base.